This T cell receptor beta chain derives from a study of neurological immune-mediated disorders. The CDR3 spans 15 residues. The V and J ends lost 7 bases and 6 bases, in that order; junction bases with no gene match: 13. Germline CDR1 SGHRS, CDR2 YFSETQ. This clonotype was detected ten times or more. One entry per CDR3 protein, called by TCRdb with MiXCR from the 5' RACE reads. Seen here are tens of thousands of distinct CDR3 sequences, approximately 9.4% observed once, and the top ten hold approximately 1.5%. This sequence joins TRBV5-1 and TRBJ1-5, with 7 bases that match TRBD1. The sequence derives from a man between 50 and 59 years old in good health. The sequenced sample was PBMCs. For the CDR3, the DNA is TGCGCCAGCTCCGAAACAGGGGCCCTAGGTCAGCCCCAGCATTTT. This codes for CASSETGALGQPQHF.